A selection of T cell receptor beta chains follows, all from one sample in a study of blood T cells in healthy people across ages. Each CDR3 protein gets one entry after TCRdb re-called the 5' RACE reads with MiXCR. The profile shows about 640,000 distinct CDR3 sequences, approximately 50% of them singletons. Material: blood. These receptors all come from a man aged 55-75 years in good health. CDR3s include the opening cysteine and the closing phenylalanine or tryptophan. Fields, in order: J gene, D gene, V gene, CDR3 protein. D genes are given only for firm matches.

TRBJ2-7,.,TRBV2,CASSLGGIEQYF
TRBJ2-1,TRBD2,TRBV9,CASSPRMAGEYNEQFF
TRBJ2-5,.,TRBV7-2,CASSPGTGETQYF
TRBJ2-1,.,TRBV10-3,CAMGGGLSYNEQFF
TRBJ2-1,.,TRBV7-2,CAGSPGPNDEQFF
TRBJ2-7,.,TRBV12-3/TRBV12-4,CASSWRGGGEQYF
TRBJ2-5,.,TRBV5-4,CASSFGAGKETQYF
TRBJ1-6,TRBD1,TRBV20-1,CSASQGTDNSPLHF
TRBJ2-5,TRBD1,TRBV7-8,CASSPRTGAFETQYF
TRBJ2-1,.,TRBV6-5,CASSSLLSNEQFF
.,TRBD1,TRBV13,CASSSRTGKDEQYF
TRBJ1-2,.,TRBV29-1,CSDDKGLDYGYTF
TRBJ2-3,TRBD2,TRBV7-9,CASSQVGLAPRATDTQYF
TRBJ1-5,.,TRBV20-1,CSARDPTGNQPQHF
TRBJ2-3,.,TRBV27,CASSSRTDFTDTQYF
.,TRBD1,TRBV27,CASSFSTGDPYEQYF
TRBJ1-6,TRBD1,TRBV20-1,CSARTTTGTANSPLHF
TRBJ2-1,TRBD1,TRBV29-1,CSAGAGGLNEQFF
TRBJ2-5,.,TRBV4-1,CASSQVEQGRKTQYF
TRBJ2-7,.,TRBV5-6,CASSLGQAPDEQYF
TRBJ1-4,TRBD1,TRBV29-1,CSAGGTGSNEKLFF
.,TRBD2,TRBV5-1,CASSFGTSYYNEQYF
TRBJ2-1,.,TRBV4-1,CASSHTRGGSYNEQFF
TRBJ2-5,.,TRBV2,CASSAFSETQYF
TRBJ2-3,.,TRBV5-1,CASSTGTLHDAQYF
TRBJ2-1,TRBD1,TRBV6-1,CASTYRGHGEQFF
TRBJ1-5,.,TRBV5-1,CASSLVRTSSNQPQHF
TRBJ2-7,.,TRBV27,CASSLSGGAGGDLPYEQYF
TRBJ2-2,TRBD1,TRBV7-2,CASSLSIQGAGTGELFF
TRBJ2-7,.,TRBV12-3/TRBV12-4,CASSCPRRGYSYEQYF
TRBJ2-7,TRBD1,TRBV29-1,CSVVFGDRSYEQYF
TRBJ1-4,.,TRBV5-5,CASSFGAAGDEKLFF
TRBJ2-7,.,TRBV7-9,CASSPEGSYEQYF
TRBJ2-7,.,TRBV5-1,CASGLPSYEQYF
TRBJ2-3,TRBD2,TRBV20-1,CSARDSVRASGVTDTQYF
TRBJ1-2,.,TRBV3-1,CASSQGQVGMDGYTF
TRBJ1-2,.,TRBV2,CASSFTGTNYGYTF
TRBJ1-4,.,TRBV12-3/TRBV12-4,CASSLGGYNEKLFF
.,.,TRBV14,CASSQHSGEETQYF
TRBJ2-1,TRBD2,TRBV6-2/TRBV6-3,CASSPDIAGGNEQFF
TRBJ2-3,.,TRBV10-3,CAISESQTKADTQYF